The 27 T cell receptor beta chains reported below all come from one sample, sequenced in a study of blood T cell repertoires in COVID-19 (dated by TCRdb to the early 2020s). The library was produced with the immunoSEQ multiplex PCR assay. Held by TCRdb, this immuneACCESS table contains in-frame sequences only and omits some clones. Under half of the omission traces to an unresolved V gene where checked; the cause of the rest is unknown. Within this sample are under 300,000 clones, with approximately 86% of them counted one time only. The ten largest clones capture approximately 7.5% of the sample. The specimen was peripheral blood. These TCRs come from a man in his 60s who had recovered from COVID-19.

Note on this clone: The same CDR3 also results from other DNA sequences found in this sample. The chain has TRBV10-3 and TRBJ1-6; no firm D call. The V gene's germline CDR1 is ENHRY and CDR2 SYGVKD. This CDR3 spans 14 amino acids. Trimming left V 0 bases short and J 7 bases short, with 7 bases between. CDR3 nucleotide sequence: TGTGCCATCAGTGAGTCGCGGGCAAATTCACCCCTCCACTTT. Amino acids: CAISESRANSPLHF.

The gene calls are TRBV19 and TRBJ2-5; TRBD1 agrees at 7 bases. CDR1 is LNHDA, CDR2 SQIVND, per germline (reference sequence). The CDR3 extends over 13 amino acids. V was pared by 10 bases and J by 3 bases, with 8 bases of the junction left unmatched. The DNA for the CDR3 is TGTGCCACTAAGGACAGGATGAAAGAGACCCAGTACTTC. As protein: CATKDRMKETQYF.

This clone has just a few counts. J is TRBJ2-6 and V is TRBV9; possibly TRBD1 for D (6 bases). V shed 3 bases and J shed 0 bases, with 13 bases lying between them. Germline V gene lookup returns CDR1 SGDLS and CDR2 YYNGEE. This CDR3 spans 17 amino acids. CDR3 DNA: TGTGCCAGCAGCGCCTGGGACACACTCTCTGGGGCCAACGTCCTGACTTTC. This sequence encodes CASSAWDTLSGANVLTF.

The V call is TRBV29-1, the J call TRBJ1-3, with TRBD1 as a possible D gene (6 bases). There are 15 residues in the CDR3. V was pared by 3 bases and J by 0 bases, with 12 bases between. CDR1 and CDR2 from the germline V gene are SQVTM and ANQGSEA. Written as DNA, the CDR3 is TGCAGCGTTGACGAGGGGGGGAGCTCTGGAAACACCATATATTTT. It translates to CSVDEGGSSGNTIYF.

V usage is TRBV21-1 and J usage is TRBJ2-1; TRBD2, the table's D call, was not compared with the DNA. TRBV21-1 is tagged as a pseudogene. The CDR3 length is 16 residues. CDR3 nucleotides: TGTGCCAGCGTTTCTTTCGGGGGGTTCTCCTACAATGAGCAGTTCTTC. It encodes CASVSFGGFSYNEQFF.

DNA of the CDR3: TGTGCCAGCAGCCAAGATGGTAGGGGGACCCACAATGAGCAGTTCTTC. This encodes CASSQDGRGTHNEQFF. This chain uses TRBV3-1 (or the pseudogene TRBV3-2) with TRBJ2-1; TRBD1 is a possible D gene (6 bases). The length of the CDR3 is 16 residues. Deletions cut 0 bases from V and 5 bases from J, with 14 bases between. Germline-derived CDR1 and CDR2 are LGHDT and YNNKEL (reference sequence).

This clone has a single count. J is TRBJ1-1 and V is TRBV6-5, with a possible D match to TRBD1 (6 bases). Germline V lookup: CDR1 MNHEY, CDR2 SVGAGI. Trimming took off 6 bases at V and 3 bases at J, with 14 bases between the two ends. This CDR3 has 14 amino acids. CDR3 DNA: TGTGCCAGCAGCACAGGGCCCTCGGACACTGAAGCTTTCTTT. Amino acids: CASSTGPSDTEAFF.

The chain joins TRBV6-5 to TRBJ2-7; TRBD1 aligns across 7 bases. V trimming: 2 bases; J trimming: 3 bases; junction bases outside the gene matches: 7. Germline CDR1 reads MNHEY; CDR2 reads SVGAGI. The CDR3 contains 15 residues. The CDR3 bases are TGTGCCAGCAGTTACCGACGGGACAGATACTACGAGCAGTACTTC. Encoded protein: CASSYRRDRYYEQYF.

CDR3 DNA: TGTGCCAGCACTGGAGGGCTAGCTGCGACCGGGGAGCTGTTTTTT. Amino acids: CASTGGLAATGELFF. V usage is TRBV6-5 and J usage is TRBJ2-2; TRBD2 is a possible D gene (6 bases). The germline V gene encodes CDR1 MNHEY and CDR2 SVGAGI. The CDR3 totals 15 residues. Trimming left V 7 bases short and J 5 bases short, with 17 bases between.

This clone was seen a single time. V gene TRBV4-2 combines with J gene TRBJ2-2, with TRBD2 as a possible D gene (6 bases). V was cut by 4 bases and J by 1 base, with 13 bases left in between. Germline V gene lookup returns CDR1 LGHNA and CDR2 YNFKEQ. This CDR3 comprises 16 residues. The CDR3 spells CASSPRSSGNTGELFF. The CDR3 DNA follows: TGTGCCAGCAGCCCGCGTAGTAGCGGGAACACCGGGGAGCTGTTTTTT.

This clone was recorded only once. The V and J genes are TRBV18 and TRBJ2-3; TRBD2 matches 9 bases. The V segment lost 6 bases and the J segment 2 bases; nucleotides outside the gene matches: 3. The CDR3 covers 14 residues. Germline CDR1 and CDR2: KGHSH and LQKENI. This chain's CDR3 is CASSGTSHTDTQYF. CDR3 in DNA: TGTGCCAGCTCCGGGACTAGCCACACAGATACGCAGTATTTT.

The chain has TRBV19 and TRBJ1-5, with unresolved D. The CDR3 has 13 amino acids. V lost 1 base and J lost 7, with 8 bases in between. CDR1 and CDR2 (germline): LNHDA, SQIVND (reference sequence). CDR3 DNA sequence: TGTGCCAGTAGTATAGTGCGGGAACAGCCCCAGCATTTT. Protein sequence: CASSIVREQPQHF.

The chain recombines TRBV5-4 with TRBJ1-6; D uncertain. Germline lookup yields CDR1 SGHNT and CDR2 YYREEE (reference sequence). CDR3 length: 16 amino acids. V was shortened by 6 bases and J by 0 bases, with 13 bases between the two germline ends. CDR3 sequence reads: CASTSGGSSYNSPLHF. CDR3 DNA: TGTGCCAGCACTAGCGGCGGAAGCTCCTATAATTCACCCCTCCACTTT.

V and J are TRBV10-3 and TRBJ2-1, with TRBD1 matching over 8 bases. The CDR3 is made up of 15 amino acids. V trimming: 7 bases; J trimming: 9 bases; junction bases outside the gene matches: 14. Germline loops: CDR1 ENHRY, CDR2 SYGVKD. The CDR3 bases are TGTGCCATCAAGGATGAGGACAGGGACCTTACTGAGCAGTTCTTC. This encodes CAIKDEDRDLTEQFF.

The rearrangement links TRBV5-6 to TRBJ2-5; tentative D call: TRBD2 (5 bases). The CDR3 has 13 residues. Trimming removed 4 bases at V and 2 bases at J, with 9 bases between. The V gene's germline CDR1 is SGHDT and CDR2 YYEEEE. Here the CDR3 reads CASSRELQETQYF. The CDR3, as DNA: TGTGCCAGCAGCCGGGAATTGCAAGAGACCCAGTACTTC. The whole variable domain, filled in from reference TRBV5-6 and TRBJ2-5, reads DAGVTQSPTHLIKTRGQQVTLRCSPKSGHDTVSWYQQALGQGPQFIFQYYEEEERQRGNFPDRFSGHQFPNYSSELNVNALLLGDSALYLCASSRELQETQYFGPGTRLLVL.

The chain is built from TRBV14 and TRBJ1-2; 7 bases agree with TRBD1. V was clipped by 6 bases and J by 8 bases; unmatched bases: 9. The germline gives CDR1 SGHDN, CDR2 FVKESK. The CDR3 length is 13 residues. CDR3 sequence reads: CASRRQGADGYTF. The CDR3 DNA reads as TGTGCCAGCAGGCGACAGGGCGCGGACGGCTACACCTTC.

This rearrangement joins TRBV2 to TRBJ1-5; 11 bases agree with TRBD1. The CDR3 is made up of 15 amino acids. The germline V gene has CDR1 SNHLY and CDR2 FYNNEI. With V trimmed by 6 bases and J by 5 bases, 6 bases remained unmatched. This chain's CDR3 is CASSWTGGLDQPQHF. CDR3 in DNA: TGTGCCAGCAGCTGGACAGGGGGCTTGGATCAGCCCCAGCATTTT.

This clone was recorded only once. V usage is TRBV19 and J usage is TRBJ1-5, with 8 bases identical to TRBD1. Germline V gene sequence: CDR1 LNHDA, CDR2 SQIVND (reference sequence). Losses at the gene ends were 6 bases for V and 6 bases for J; bases not matched to a gene: 7. CDR3 length: 14 residues. The CDR3 sequence is CASRFQGASQPQHF. CDR3 DNA sequence: TGTGCCAGTAGATTCCAGGGGGCCAGTCAGCCCCAGCATTTT.

The V and J genes are TRBV18 and TRBJ2-1, with D uncertain. The germline V gene has CDR1 KGHSH and CDR2 LQKENI. The CDR3 totals 16 residues. Deletions cut 0 bases from V and 7 bases from J, with 16 bases between. This CDR3 is CASSPPPQPPRNEQFF. Written as DNA, the CDR3 is TGTGCCAGCTCACCACCGCCCCAGCCACCTAGAAATGAGCAGTTCTTC.

The V gene is TRBV3-1 (or the pseudogene TRBV3-2), the J gene TRBJ1-1, with D hard to call. Trimming stripped 4 bases from V and 1 base from J, with 13 bases between. This CDR3 comprises 15 residues. Germline CDR1 reads LGHDT; CDR2 reads YNNKEL (reference sequence). The CDR3 coding sequence is TGTGCCAGCAGCCCTATACCGTCGGGGAACACTGAAGCTTTCTTT. Its translation: CASSPIPSGNTEAFF.

V is TRBV7-9 and J is TRBJ2-2; D is unclear. CDR1 is SEHNR and CDR2 is FQNEAQ in the germline V gene (reference sequence). Deletions cut 11 bases from V and 12 bases from J, with 13 bases between. This CDR3 contains 10 residues. The CDR3 here is CASGEAKLFF. The CDR3, as DNA: TGTGCCTCCGGTGAGGCGAAGCTGTTTTTT.

V usage is TRBV6-5 and J usage is TRBJ2-1, with 8 nucleotides matching TRBD2. Germline CDR1 reads MNHEY; CDR2 reads SVGAGI. The J segment lost 6 bases and the V segment lost 8 bases, leaving 6 bases of the junction unmatched. This CDR3 spans 13 amino acids. The CDR3 bases are TGTGCCAGCCGGGGGGGGGTGATCAATGAGCAGTTCTTC. Protein product: CASRGGVINEQFF.

V usage is TRBV2 and J usage is TRBJ1-5, with 7 bases fitting TRBD1. Germline V gene lookup returns CDR1 SNHLY and CDR2 FYNNEI. J lost 5 bases, V lost 6 bases, and 7 bases had no gene match. The CDR3 has 14 residues. The CDR3 here is CASSLYTGDQPQHF. The CDR3 nucleotides read TGTGCCAGCAGCCTGTATACAGGGGATCAGCCCCAGCATTTT.

This sequence joins TRBV5-1 and TRBJ1-1; D might be TRBD1 (6 bases). The V gene lost 0 bases and the J gene lost 4 bases, with 13 bases spanning the gap. The CDR3 is 15 amino acids. Germline V gene sequence: CDR1 SGHRS, CDR2 YFSETQ. CDR3 amino acids: CASSLGFRGTTEAFF. The CDR3 DNA is TGCGCCAGCAGCTTGGGATTCAGGGGAACCACTGAAGCTTTCTTT.

The chain carries TRBV19 and TRBJ1-2, with D perhaps TRBD1 (5 bases). Germline V gives CDR1 LNHDA, CDR2 SQIVND (reference sequence). V shed 9 bases and J shed 3 bases, with 47 bases lying between them. This CDR3 is built from 24 residues. In DNA form, the CDR3 reads TGTGCCAGAACGGTGGGGGGGTCACTGACATTGGGGCAGGTTAAAAAGTGGGGCCACTATGGCTACACCTTC. Residues: CARTVGGSLTLGQVKKWGHYGYTF.

The chain joins TRBV6-2 or TRBV6-3 to TRBJ1-5; tentative D call: TRBD1 (5 bases). Deletions cut 6 bases from V and 5 bases from J, with 14 bases between. Per the germline V gene, CDR1 is MNHEY and CDR2 is SVGEGT. The CDR3 spans 14 residues. In DNA form, the CDR3 reads TGTGCCAGCAGCCATACAGGTAACCATCAGCCCCAGCATTTT. Residues: CASSHTGNHQPQHF.

V usage is TRBV5-1 and J usage is TRBJ2-3; tentative D call: TRBD1 (6 bases). The V gene's germline CDR1 is SGHRS and CDR2 YFSETQ. Trimming removed 6 bases from V and 4 bases from J, with 15 bases in between. The CDR3 has 14 residues. This chain's CDR3 is CASTLLTGSDTQYF. The CDR3 DNA reads as TGCGCCAGCACCTTACTGACAGGCTCAGATACGCAGTATTTT.